One sample yielded the 31 T cell receptor beta chains listed below, sequenced in a study of a mutant IDH1 vaccine in newly diagnosed glioma. Time point here: week 5, during vaccination. The study gave 300 ug of mutant IDH1 20-mer peptide per vaccine dose, with topical imiquimod. TCRdb's copy holds only in-frame clones and misses some; the assay was immunoSEQ multiplex PCR. The sample has about 33,000 clones, approximately 80% seen once; the top ten hold 24%. Their recognized antigens are unknown. Sequencing was performed on PBMCs, taken from a glioma patient whose treatment included an IDH1 peptide vaccine. The receptors here all came from a young man with glioma.

The chain employs TRBV7-2 and TRBJ2-7; the D gene is possibly TRBD2 (6 bases). Germline-derived CDR1 and CDR2 are SGHTA and FQGNSA. The CDR3 covers 13 residues. The V and J ends lost 5 bases and 8 bases respectively, with 16 bases between them. Here the CDR3 DNA reads TGTGCCAGCAGCCCCGGGATAGCGGCCCAGCAGTACTTC. Translated: CASSPGIAAQQYF.

The chain is built from TRBV19 and TRBJ1-1; D might be TRBD1 (6 bases). CDR3 length: 15 amino acids. The germline CDR1 and CDR2 sequences are LNHDA and SQIVND (reference sequence). V was cut by 3 bases and J by 0 bases, with 11 bases left in between. CDR3 in amino acids: CASSMAGVVNTEAFF. The CDR3 bases are TGTGCCAGTAGTATGGCAGGGGTGGTGAACACTGAAGCTTTCTTT.

This chain links TRBV7-9 with TRBJ2-5; tentatively, D is TRBD2 (6 bases). This CDR3 spans 14 amino acids. CDR1 and CDR2 (germline): SEHNR, FQNEAQ (reference sequence). Between the trimmed V and J ends, which lost 3 bases and 5 bases, there was a span of 13 bases. This CDR3 is CASSFLGLRETQYF. The CDR3, as DNA: TGTGCCAGCAGCTTCCTTGGACTAAGGGAGACCCAGTACTTC.

This chain joins TRBV30 and TRBJ1-4; 9 bases line up with TRBD1. The germline V gene has CDR1 GTSNPN and CDR2 SVGIG (reference sequence). Losses at the gene ends were 0 bases for V and 8 bases for J; bases not matched to a gene: 4. The CDR3 is 14 residues long. This CDR3 reads CAWSVGTGREKLFF. The DNA for the CDR3 is TGTGCCTGGAGTGTAGGGACAGGGCGAGAAAAACTGTTTTTT.

A single count supports this clone. The CDR3 sequence is CASSPSPAGRTEAFF. The CDR3 DNA sequence: TGTGCCAGCAGTCCAAGTCCGGCAGGGAGGACTGAAGCTTTCTTT. The chain carries TRBV27 and TRBJ1-1; tentatively, D is TRBD1 (5 bases). The germline V and J ends were trimmed by 5 bases and 5 bases, with 18 bases remaining between them. Germline V gene sequence: CDR1 MNHEY, CDR2 SMNVEV (reference sequence). The CDR3 covers 15 residues.

This sequence joins TRBV19 and TRBJ2-1; 8 nucleotides line up with TRBD1. V was pared by 4 bases and J by 5 bases, with 7 bases of the junction left unmatched. CDR1 and CDR2 (germline): LNHDA, SQIVND (reference sequence). CDR3 length: 15 residues. CDR3 loop: CASSTAGGPHNEQFF. The CDR3 DNA is TGTGCCAGTAGTACCGCAGGGGGCCCCCACAATGAGCAGTTCTTC.

The rearrangement links TRBV6-1 to TRBJ1-4; D call uncertain. The germline V and J ends were trimmed by 3 bases and 0 bases, with 8 bases remaining between them. Germline V gene sequence: CDR1 MNHNS, CDR2 SASEGT. The CDR3 runs to 15 residues. The chain's CDR3 is CASSEWGATNEKLFF. The CDR3 nucleotides read TGTGCCAGCAGTGAGTGGGGAGCAACTAATGAAAAACTGTTTTTT.

The rearrangement joins TRBV4-3 to TRBJ2-1; TRBD1 agrees at 9 bases. CDR1 and CDR2 from the germline V gene are LGHNA and YSLEER. The CDR3 has 14 amino acids. The trim removed 4 bases at V and 9 bases at J, leaving 7 bases unmatched. The chain's CDR3 is CASSPGTGFGEQFF. The DNA of the CDR3 is TGCGCCAGCAGCCCCGGGACAGGGTTTGGTGAGCAGTTCTTC.

This chain joins TRBV4-3 and TRBJ2-7; TRBD1 matches at 8 bases. Germline V gene data show CDR1 as LGHNA and CDR2 as YSLEER. The CDR3 spans 15 residues. Germline trimming cut 0 bases from V and 6 bases from J; bases unmatched to any gene: 7. The CDR3 sequence is CASSQDVDRAGEQYF. CDR3 bases: TGCGCCAGCAGCCAAGATGTGGACAGGGCGGGCGAGCAGTACTTC.

V gene TRBV2 combines with J gene TRBJ2-3, with TRBD2 matching 10 bases. CDR3 length: 19 amino acids. After removal of 4 bases from V and 0 bases from J, the junction contained 13 bases not matched to a gene. The germline CDR1 and CDR2 sequences are SNHLY and FYNNEI. The CDR3 here is CASSGAASGGRGSTDTQYF. The CDR3 bases are TGTGCCAGCAGTGGGGCGGCTAGCGGGGGCCGAGGCAGCACAGATACGCAGTATTTT.

This chain joins TRBV7-2 and TRBJ2-3, with D perhaps TRBD1 (5 bases). V was clipped by 3 bases and J by 7 bases, with 11 bases between them. Germline assignment: CDR1 SGHTA and CDR2 FQGNSA. The CDR3 is 13 residues long. The CDR3 DNA reads as TGTGCCAGCAGCTTGCCGCCAGGGTATACGCAGTATTTT. Its protein product is CASSLPPGYTQYF.

V and J are TRBV19 and TRBJ2-1; D may be TRBD1 or TRBD2 (6 bases each). Germline CDR1 is LNHDA and CDR2 is SQIVND (reference sequence). The CDR3 spans 15 residues. Trimming took 6 bases from V and 3 from J, leaving 15 bases between them. The CDR3 reads CASRRGGQVYNEQFF. CDR3 coding DNA: TGTGCCAGTAGGCGAGGGGGGCAGGTCTACAATGAGCAGTTCTTC. The full variable domain, with the rest looked up from reference TRBV19 and TRBJ2-1, is DGGITQSPKYLFRKEGQNVTLSCEQNLNHDAMYWYRQDPGQGLRLIYYSQIVNDFQKGDIAEGYSVSREKKESFPLTVTSAQKNPTAFYLCASRRGGQVYNEQFFGPGTRLTVL.

This chain links TRBV20-1 with TRBJ1-4; D call uncertain. Germline lookup yields CDR1 DFQATT and CDR2 SNEGSKA (reference sequence). V was trimmed by 6 bases and J by 8 bases, leaving 7 bases between them. The CDR3 runs 10 residues. As DNA, the CDR3 is TGCAGTGCGGTAGAGGAAAAACTGTTTTTT. Its protein product is CSAVEEKLFF.

V is TRBV18 and J is TRBJ2-1; 15 nucleotides align to TRBD2. Germline CDR1 and CDR2: KGHSH and LQKENI. V lost 2 bases and J lost 9; bases outside the gene matches: 2. The CDR3 runs 15 residues. The chain's CDR3 is CASSPTGLAGGEQFF. CDR3 sequence (DNA): TGTGCCAGCTCACCAACGGGACTAGCGGGAGGTGAGCAGTTCTTC.

This sequence joins TRBV2 and TRBJ2-2; D possibly corresponds to TRBD2 (6 bases). Germline CDR1 reads SNHLY; CDR2 reads FYNNEI. The CDR3 totals 13 residues. V dropped 11 bases and J dropped 5 bases, with 15 bases sitting between them. The CDR3 region has the DNA TGTGCCCGGGGACGGGCGGGAACCGGGGAGCTGTTTTTT. Translation gives CARGRAGTGELFF. The full variable domain, rest sourced from reference TRBV2 and TRBJ2-2, is EPEVTQTPSHQVTQMGQEVILRCVPISNHLYFYWYRQILGQKVEFLVSFYNNEISEKSEIFDDQFSVERPDGSNFTLKIRSTKLEDSAMYFCARGRAGTGELFFGEGSRLTVL.

The V and J genes are TRBV6-1 and TRBJ1-2; D uncertain. The germline V gene has CDR1 MNHNS and CDR2 SASEGT. Deletions cut 3 bases from V and 4 bases from J, with 9 bases between. This CDR3 has 13 residues. The CDR3 nucleotides are TGTGCCAGCAGTGATGGCAGTTCCTATGGCTACACCTTC. This encodes CASSDGSSYGYTF.

The chain carries TRBV5-4 and TRBJ1-1; 9 bases are shared with TRBD1. Germline loops: CDR1 SGHNT, CDR2 YYREEE (reference sequence). This CDR3 contains 16 residues. Germline trimming cut 4 bases from V and 3 bases from J; bases unmatched to any gene: 10. The CDR3 reads CASSPTGRDRDTEAFF. The CDR3, as DNA: TGTGCCAGCAGCCCTACCGGCCGGGACAGGGACACTGAAGCTTTCTTT.

The gene calls are TRBV7-9 and TRBJ1-5; 9 bases line up with TRBD1. The germline CDR1 and CDR2 sequences are SEHNR and FQNEAQ (reference sequence). The CDR3 consists of 14 residues. Trimming took 3 bases from V and 5 from J; bases not matched to a gene: 2. CDR3 protein: CASSFGTGHQPQHF. The CDR3, as DNA: TGTGCCAGCAGCTTCGGGACAGGGCATCAGCCCCAGCATTTT.

The rearrangement links TRBV19 to TRBJ1-5, with a tentative D call TRBD1 (5 bases). The CDR3 covers 17 residues. Trimming took 2 bases from V and 0 from J, leaving 14 bases between them. In germline, CDR1 is LNHDA, CDR2 SQIVND (reference sequence). The CDR3 sequence: CASSIILGRNSNQPQHF. As DNA, the CDR3 is TGTGCCAGTAGTATAATCCTGGGACGGAATAGCAATCAGCCCCAGCATTTT.

Written as DNA, the CDR3 is TGTGCCAGCAGCTTAGGCAGGACTTCCCAAACAGGGGAGCAGTACTTC. Protein product: CASSLGRTSQTGEQYF. J is TRBJ2-7 and V is TRBV7-6; maybe TRBD1 (6 bases). Per the germline V gene, CDR1 is SGHVS and CDR2 is FNYEAQ. This CDR3 has 16 amino acids. V lost 1 base and J lost 7, with 20 bases in between.

About this clone: The junction differs from germline at one of its ends, possibly a read error. J is TRBJ1-2 and V is TRBV4-1, with D tentatively TRBD1 (5 bases). The CDR3 is made up of 15 amino acids. Germline CDR1 MGHRA, CDR2 YSYEKL. DNA for the CDR3: TGCGCCAGCAACCAGGTTCCGGGACTCCAGGGATCTAGCGCCTTC. Amino acid sequence: CASNQVPGLQGSSAF.

This clone was seen more than once but under ten times. The gene calls are TRBV6-6 and TRBJ1-1; no clear D. Germline values: CDR1 MNHNY, CDR2 SVGAGI (reference sequence). The CDR3 has 11 amino acids. V lost 9 bases and J lost 0, with 5 bases in between. CDR3 sequence (DNA): TGTGCCAGTCAGTTGAACACTGAAGCTTTCTTT. It translates to CASQLNTEAFF.

The DNA of the CDR3 is TGTGCCAGTAGTATCAATGAATGGGGCCTAAACACTGAAGCTTTCTTT. This gives the protein CASSINEWGLNTEAFF. This chain links TRBV19 with TRBJ1-1, with a possible D match to TRBD1 (5 bases). The CDR3 is made up of 16 amino acids. Trimming cost V 3 bases and J 2 bases, with 16 bases left between them. The V gene's germline CDR1 is LNHDA and CDR2 SQIVND (reference sequence).

V usage is TRBV19 and J usage is TRBJ1-5; 7 nucleotides align to TRBD1. From germline, CDR1 is LNHDA and CDR2 SQIVND (reference sequence). The V and J ends lost 4 bases and 4 bases, in that order; junction bases with no gene match: 4. The CDR3 contains 14 residues. The CDR3 DNA is TGTGCCAGTAGTAGGGGACAGAGAAATCAGCCCCAGCATTTT. It encodes CASSRGQRNQPQHF.

The rearrangement joins TRBV4-2 to TRBJ1-1; TRBD1 is a possible D gene (5 bases). CDR3 length equals 14 residues. V lost 1 base to trimming and J lost 1 base, with 7 bases between them. Germline CDR1 and CDR2: LGHNA and YNFKEQ. Here the CDR3 reads CASSQGQRNTEAFF. CDR3 DNA sequence: TGTGCCAGCAGCCAAGGACAGCGGAACACTGAAGCTTTCTTT.

The chain employs TRBV6-5 and TRBJ1-1; 7 nucleotides align to TRBD1. This CDR3 is 15 amino acids long. Germline trimming cut 4 bases from V and 1 base from J; bases unmatched to any gene: 6. The germline V gene encodes CDR1 MNHEY and CDR2 SVGAGI. The chain's CDR3 is CASSSQGTANTEAFF. The CDR3 bases are TGTGCCAGCAGTTCCCAAGGGACAGCGAACACTGAAGCTTTCTTT.

This clone showed up just a few times. V usage is TRBV5-1 and J usage is TRBJ2-3, with 7 positions matching TRBD2. J lost 2 bases, V lost 4 bases, and 1 base had no gene match. Germline CDR1 is SGHRS and CDR2 is YFSETQ. This CDR3 spans 13 amino acids. The CDR3 sequence is CASSLAVTDTQYF. The CDR3 region has the DNA TGCGCCAGCAGCCTAGCGGTCACAGATACGCAGTATTTT.

The rearrangement joins TRBV9 to TRBJ1-3; D is ambiguous. This CDR3 is built from 14 residues. V shed 2 bases and J shed 7 bases, with 13 bases lying between them. The germline V gene has CDR1 SGDLS and CDR2 YYNGEE. The CDR3 DNA sequence: TGTGCCAGCAGCGTCGCGGGAGTTTGGAACACCATATATTTT. It specifies CASSVAGVWNTIYF.

The chain employs TRBV2 and TRBJ2-6; 8 positions match TRBD1. CDR1 and CDR2 (germline): SNHLY, FYNNEI. The CDR3 totals 16 residues. The J segment lost 2 bases and the V segment lost 8 bases, leaving 8 bases of the junction unmatched. The CDR3 DNA is TGTGCCAGCGGGTCGGACAGGGCGGCTGGGGCCAACGTCCTGACTTTC. Protein sequence: CASGSDRAAGANVLTF.

The gene calls are TRBV10-3 and TRBJ2-7; TRBD1 matches at 7 bases. Germline lookup yields CDR1 ENHRY and CDR2 SYGVKD. J lost 0 bases, V lost 0 bases, and 8 bases had no gene match. This CDR3 comprises 17 residues. The CDR3 nucleotides read TGTGCCATCAGTGAGTCCCGGGACAGCTACATCTCCTACGAGCAGTACTTC. As protein: CAISESRDSYISYEQYF.

The chain has TRBV4-3 and TRBJ1-4; 8 bases are shared with TRBD1. The germline CDR1 and CDR2 sequences are LGHNA and YSLEER. CDR3 length: 15 residues. Trimming removed 5 bases from V and 8 bases from J; junction bases left unmatched: 10. DNA for the CDR3: TGCGCCAGCAGCTCAAATCAGGGGGCAGGGGAAAAACTGTTTTTT. This encodes CASSSNQGAGEKLFF.